These 3 T cell receptor beta chains were all obtained from the same sample, sequenced in a study of blood T cell repertoires in COVID-19. Only in-frame clones appear in the TCRdb table, and some are missing; sequencing was by immunoSEQ multiplex PCR. The sample records 130,000 to 150,000 clones, roughly 77% being singletons. Sequencing was done on a sample of peripheral blood. The receptor source for this set is a woman in her sixties or seventies with COVID-19, enrolled during active disease.

Only one count was recorded for this clone. The chain carries TRBV10-3 and TRBJ1-1; D is unresolved. The CDR3 runs 13 residues. CDR1 is ENHRY, CDR2 SYGVKD, per germline. V shed 10 bases and J shed 1 base, with 13 bases lying between them. The CDR3: CASRREANTEAFF. The CDR3 nucleotides are TGTGCCAGCCGCCGAGAGGCGAACACTGAAGCTTTCTTT.

The V and J genes are TRBV5-1 and TRBJ2-1; possible D gene TRBD1, 6 bases. Germline-derived CDR1 and CDR2 are SGHRS and YFSETQ. Trimming took off 4 bases at V and 0 bases at J, with 11 bases between the two ends. This CDR3 is built from 15 residues. The CDR3 reads CASSPAGVSYNEQFF. The CDR3 nucleotides read TGCGCCAGCAGCCCTGCAGGGGTCTCCTACAATGAGCAGTTCTTC.

This chain uses TRBV3-1 (or the pseudogene TRBV3-2) with TRBJ2-7, with 12 bases fitting TRBD2. V dropped 10 bases and J dropped 1; count of bases not matched to a gene: 11. Germline CDR1 is LGHDT and CDR2 is YNNKEL (reference sequence). The CDR3 extends over 16 amino acids. The CDR3 protein is CATRSTSGGDSYEQYF. DNA of the CDR3: TGTGCCACGAGGTCGACTAGCGGGGGTGATTCCTACGAGCAGTACTTC.